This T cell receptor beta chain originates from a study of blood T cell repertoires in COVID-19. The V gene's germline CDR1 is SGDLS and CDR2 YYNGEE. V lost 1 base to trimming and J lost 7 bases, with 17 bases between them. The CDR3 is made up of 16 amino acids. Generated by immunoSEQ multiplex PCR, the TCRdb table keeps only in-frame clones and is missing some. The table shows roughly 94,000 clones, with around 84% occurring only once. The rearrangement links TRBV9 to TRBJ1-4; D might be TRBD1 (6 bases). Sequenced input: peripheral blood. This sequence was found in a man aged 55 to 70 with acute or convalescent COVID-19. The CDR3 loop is CASSVSPGGGGEKLFF. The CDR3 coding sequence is TGTGCCAGCAGCGTATCCCCCGGGGGGGGCGGTGAAAAACTGTTTTTT.